This T cell receptor (beta chain) was recovered during a study of blood T cell repertoires in COVID-19. The overall study: T cells, B-cell-depleted T cells, or PBMCs supplied cDNA or gDNA.

The table lists this clone with a count of one. A COVID-19 case was met by exposed participants within 2 weeks before study entry. The CDR3 runs 15 residues. V was pared by 5 bases and J by 7 bases, with 20 bases between. CDR1 and CDR2 from the germline V gene are MNHEY and SVGAGI. Only in-frame clones appear in the TCRdb table, and some are missing; sequencing was by immunoSEQ multiplex PCR. The repertoire includes roughly 200,000 clones, 84% of them detected once, and about 3.3% sits in the top ten. The TCR was taken from a woman in her twenties or thirties who had been exposed to COVID-19. The sample taken for sequencing was PBMCs or T cells enriched from blood (not recorded which). V and J are TRBV6-5 and TRBJ1-2; D is possibly TRBD1 (6 bases). In DNA, the CDR3 is TGTGCCAGCAGTCCCACGGGCTACAGGGCAGGTGGCTACACCTTC. Protein: CASSPTGYRAGGYTF.